The 29 T cell receptor beta chains in this list originate from one sample, sequenced in a study of OX40 agonist ivuxolimab in advanced cancers. Data came from immunoSEQ multiplex PCR; TCRdb stores just in-frame clones and leaves some out. Of tens of thousands of clones in the sample, about 90% were seen once. The starting material was CD4+ or CD8+ T cells sorted from blood, obtained in a trial of the OX40 agonist ivuxolimab. The source of these receptors is an adult with an advanced solid tumor such as melanoma, head and neck, liver or kidney cancer.

V usage is TRBV2 and J usage is TRBJ2-5; possibly TRBD1 or TRBD2 for D (5 bases each). CDR1 is SNHLY, CDR2 FYNNEI, per germline. This CDR3 is 14 amino acids long. V lost 7 bases, J lost 2 bases, and 14 bases lay in between. The CDR3: CASKSGRWQETQYF. The CDR3 DNA sequence: TGTGCCAGCAAATCGGGGCGGTGGCAAGAGACCCAGTACTTC.

For this clone: The sample has other DNA sequences that encode this CDR3 too. This chain connects TRBV7-2 to TRBJ1-1; D call uncertain. Germline V lookup: CDR1 SGHTA, CDR2 FQGNSA. This CDR3 contains 14 residues. Trimming cost V 6 bases and J 1 base, with 12 bases left between them. The CDR3 DNA sequence: TGTGCCAGCAGTCCGGGCCCTGGGAACACTGAAGCTTTCTTT. Translated, it gives CASSPGPGNTEAFF.

The rearrangement uses TRBV2 and TRBJ1-3; a weak D match, TRBD1 (5 bases). Trimming removed 3 bases at V and 9 bases at J, with 12 bases between. Germline lookup yields CDR1 SNHLY and CDR2 FYNNEI. The CDR3 length is 13 residues. The CDR3 here is CASSETVGGTIYF. CDR3 DNA sequence: TGTGCCAGCAGTGAGACGGTCGGGGGCACCATATATTTT.

This clone was observed once. The chain has TRBV5-1 and TRBJ2-3; D is perhaps TRBD1 (7 bases). Germline V gene data show CDR1 as SGHRS and CDR2 as YFSETQ. V was cut by 0 bases and J by 6 bases, with 20 bases left in between. The CDR3 contains 17 residues. CDR3 coding DNA: TGCGCCAGCAGCTTGGGGCTGTCAGGGGGGAGCTGGGATACGCAGTATTTT. As protein: CASSLGLSGGSWDTQYF.

This clone was recorded once. The gene calls are TRBV6-6 and TRBJ2-7; no reliable D call. Germline CDR1 is MNHNY and CDR2 is SVGAGI (reference sequence). Trimming removed 4 bases at V and 2 bases at J, with 3 bases between. The CDR3 sequence is 11 residues long. CDR3 loop: CASSSTYEQYF. CDR3 nucleotide sequence: TGTGCCAGCAGTTCGACCTACGAGCAGTACTTC.

The rearrangement links TRBV5-6 to TRBJ2-3, with 13 nucleotides matching TRBD2. The germline V gene has CDR1 SGHDT and CDR2 YYEEEE. The CDR3 has 17 amino acids. V dropped 4 bases and J dropped 3; count of bases not matched to a gene: 8. CDR3 nucleotides: TGTGCCAGCAGCCGTCGGACTAGCGGGAGTATGACAGATACGCAGTATTTT. Translation gives CASSRRTSGSMTDTQYF.

CDR3 sequence: CASSPGTRFYEQYF. The DNA for the CDR3 is TGTGCCAGCAGCCCAGGGACCAGATTCTACGAGCAGTACTTC. The chain employs TRBV14 and TRBJ2-7; either TRBD1 or TRBD2 may supply D (5 bases each). The CDR3 consists of 14 residues. Trimming stripped 4 bases from V and 3 bases from J, with 13 bases between. Germline V CDR1 and CDR2: SGHDN, FVKESK.

The V call is TRBV18, the J call TRBJ2-6, with a weak D call TRBD1 (5 bases). CDR1 and CDR2 (germline): KGHSH, LQKENI. CDR3 length: 16 amino acids. The V end lost 0 bases, the J end lost 4 bases, and 10 bases lay between the germline ends. The DNA for the CDR3 is TGTGCCAGCTCACCACCTATGGGGCGGGGGGCCAACGTCCTGACTTTC. It specifies CASSPPMGRGANVLTF.

The gene calls are TRBV10-3 and TRBJ2-3; TRBD2 matches at 13 bases. CDR1 and CDR2 from the germline V gene are ENHRY and SYGVKD. The ends lost 11 bases at V and 4 bases at J; junction bases unmatched: 6. CDR3 size: 14 residues. The CDR3 nucleotides read TGTGCCCTCGGGACTAGCGGGACCGCAGATACGCAGTATTTT. This sequence encodes CALGTSGTADTQYF.

The CDR3 DNA is TGTGCCAGTAGTATGGAGGGAGGCTCGTTCTACGAGCAGTACTTC. Translated: CASSMEGGSFYEQYF. This sequence joins TRBV19 and TRBJ2-7, with a possible D match to TRBD2 (6 bases). V was cut by 3 bases and J by 3 bases, with 15 bases left in between. The CDR3 covers 15 residues. Germline assignment: CDR1 LNHDA and CDR2 SQIVND (reference sequence).

The V and J genes are TRBV5-1 and TRBJ2-5; the match to TRBD1 covers 8 bases. With the DNA end fitting TRBJ2-7 better, the J assignment may be wrong. Germline assignment: CDR1 SGHRS and CDR2 YFSETQ. This CDR3 contains 17 residues. CDR3 amino acids: CASSPGQGRIGSDEQYF. The CDR3 DNA reads as TGCGCCAGCAGCCCAGGACAGGGTCGAATCGGGAGTGACGAGCAGTACTTC.

The CDR3 protein is CASSHWGTNTDTQYF. CDR3 DNA sequence: TGCGCCAGCAGCCATTGGGGGACTAACACAGATACGCAGTATTTT. The chain employs TRBV4-1 and TRBJ2-3, with 7 bases lining up with TRBD2. This CDR3 spans 15 amino acids. Germline lookup yields CDR1 MGHRA and CDR2 YSYEKL. Germline trimming cut 3 bases from V and 2 bases from J; bases unmatched to any gene: 5.

Note on this clone: Additional DNA sequences in this sample encode the identical CDR3. The chain combines TRBV28 with TRBJ1-5; tentatively, D is TRBD1 (5 bases). This CDR3 region has 15 residues. V shed 6 bases and J shed 7 bases, with 19 bases lying between them. CDR1 is MDHEN and CDR2 is SYDVKM in the germline V gene. As DNA, the CDR3 is TGTGCCAGCAGATCATCGAATGGGGGGGGGCAGCCCCAGCATTTT. It specifies CASRSSNGGGQPQHF.

This sequence joins TRBV27 and TRBJ2-1; weak D call: TRBD1 (5 bases). CDR1 MNHEY and CDR2 SMNVEV come from the germline V gene (reference sequence). Deletions cut 3 bases from V and 0 bases from J, with 12 bases between. This CDR3 has 16 residues. This chain's CDR3 is CASSFGQGPSYNEQFF. As DNA, the CDR3 is TGTGCCAGCAGTTTCGGGCAGGGTCCCTCCTACAATGAGCAGTTCTTC.

The chain employs TRBV27 and TRBJ2-1; D is perhaps TRBD2 (6 bases). The V gene lost 5 bases and the J gene lost 1 base, with 12 bases spanning the gap. CDR1 MNHEY and CDR2 SMNVEV come from the germline V gene (reference sequence). There are 15 residues in the CDR3. Here the CDR3 reads CASSTGTASYNEQFF. CDR3 nucleotide sequence: TGTGCCAGCAGTACCGGGACTGCATCCTACAATGAGCAGTTCTTC.

The rearrangement uses TRBV4-1 and TRBJ2-7; D may correspond to TRBD1 or TRBD2 (5 bases each). Germline V gene lookup returns CDR1 MGHRA and CDR2 YSYEKL. There are 15 residues in the CDR3. Trimming pared 1 base from V and 7 bases from J, leaving 17 bases between. The DNA of the CDR3 is TGCGCCAGCAGCCAAGGCCCAGAGGGGTGGTATGAGCAGTACTTC. It specifies CASSQGPEGWYEQYF.

The chain combines TRBV10-3 with TRBJ2-3; 7 nucleotides line up with TRBD2. The CDR3 is 16 amino acids. Germline values: CDR1 ENHRY, CDR2 SYGVKD. After removal of 3 bases from V and 1 base from J, the junction contained 7 bases not matched to a gene. The CDR3 coding sequence is TGTGCCATCAGTGACGGGGCTAGCGGACGCACAGATACGCAGTATTTT. It specifies CAISDGASGRTDTQYF.

This chain joins TRBV18 and TRBJ1-3; 7 nucleotides match TRBD1. Looked up from germline, CDR1 is KGHSH and CDR2 is LQKENI. The CDR3 length is 17 residues. V trimming: 1 base; J trimming: 0 bases; junction bases outside the gene matches: 6. CDR3 DNA: TGTGCCAGCTCACCACGGGACAGCTCCAACTCTGGAAACACCATATATTTT. Translation: CASSPRDSSNSGNTIYF.

This clone has a single count. The chain uses TRBV5-4 and TRBJ1-2, with D unresolved. CDR3 size: 14 residues. CDR1 is SGHNT, CDR2 YYREEE, per germline (reference sequence). V was trimmed by 0 bases and J by 3 bases, leaving 9 bases between them. CDR3 nucleotides: TGTGCCAGCAGCTTGGGGGAGCTGGACTATGGCTACACCTTC. Amino acid sequence: CASSLGELDYGYTF.

The chain joins TRBV28 to TRBJ2-6, with D perhaps TRBD2 (5 bases). Germline lookup yields CDR1 MDHEN and CDR2 SYDVKM. V was pared by 3 bases and J by 11 bases, with 11 bases between. The CDR3 is 13 amino acids. The CDR3 here is CASSFGSGYVLTF. The CDR3 coding sequence is TGTGCCAGCAGTTTTGGCAGCGGCTACGTCCTGACTTTC.

The chain joins TRBV28 to TRBJ2-7; perhaps D is TRBD1 or TRBD2 (5 bases each). Between the trimmed V and J ends, which lost 5 bases and 3 bases, there was a span of 20 bases. The V gene's germline CDR1 is MDHEN and CDR2 SYDVKM. This CDR3 is 16 amino acids long. The DNA of the CDR3 is TGTGCCAGCAGTCCTAGCACAGGAAAAGCCTACTACGAGCAGTACTTC. Encoded protein: CASSPSTGKAYYEQYF.

The chain has TRBV2 and TRBJ2-2, with TRBD2 matching over 11 bases. V shed 4 bases, J shed 2 bases, and the junction held 3 bases outside the gene matches. The germline V gene has CDR1 SNHLY and CDR2 FYNNEI. The CDR3 extends over 16 amino acids. The CDR3, as DNA: TGTGCCAGCAGTGCTAGCGGGAGGACTAACACCGGGGAGCTGTTTTTT. This translates into CASSASGRTNTGELFF.

The chain employs TRBV27 and TRBJ1-1; D unclear. The germline CDR1 and CDR2 sequences are MNHEY and SMNVEV (reference sequence). The CDR3 totals 16 residues. Between the trimmed V and J ends, which lost 2 bases and 1 base, there was a span of 14 bases. The CDR3 bases are TGTGCCAGCAGTTTAGGTTTCGGCGGCAGGAACACTGAAGCTTTCTTT. It translates to CASSLGFGGRNTEAFF.

The sample holds one count of this clone. The chain recombines TRBV28 with TRBJ2-7; tentatively, D is TRBD1 (5 bases). V gave up 5 bases and J gave up 3 bases, with 14 bases separating them. Germline CDR1 reads MDHEN; CDR2 reads SYDVKM. The CDR3 contains 14 residues. The CDR3 loop reads CASSLHNQGYEQYF. DNA for the CDR3: TGTGCCAGCAGTCTGCATAACCAGGGCTACGAGCAGTACTTC.

The chain couples TRBV19 to TRBJ1-5; TRBD1 aligns across 8 bases. The CDR3 sequence is 13 residues long. Germline values: CDR1 LNHDA, CDR2 SQIVND (reference sequence). V was pared by 0 bases and J by 14 bases, with 6 bases of the junction left unmatched. The CDR3 reads CASSIDSGQGKHF. In DNA form, the CDR3 reads TGTGCCAGTAGTATAGATTCTGGACAGGGAAAGCATTTT. The whole variable domain, filled in from reference TRBV19 and TRBJ1-5, reads DGGITQSPKYLFRKEGQNVTLSCEQNLNHDAMYWYRQDPGQGLRLIYYSQIVNDFQKGDIAEGYSVSREKKESFPLTVTSAQKNPTAFYLCASSIDSGQGKHFGDGTRLSIL.

The chain couples TRBV27 to TRBJ2-3; 9 nucleotides line up with TRBD2. Trimming at V came to 3 bases and at J to 3 bases, leaving 10 bases not matched to a gene. CDR3 size: 17 residues. CDR1 MNHEY and CDR2 SMNVEV come from the germline V gene (reference sequence). CDR3 DNA sequence: TGTGCCAGCAGTTTTATGGGGCTAGCGGGACCTACAGATACGCAGTATTTT. Protein sequence: CASSFMGLAGPTDTQYF.

This chain joins TRBV5-4 and TRBJ2-3; 11 nucleotides match TRBD2. The CDR3 totals 18 residues. The V and J ends lost 1 base and 3 bases, in that order; junction bases with no gene match: 10. CDR1 and CDR2 (germline): SGHNT, YYREEE (reference sequence). The CDR3 protein is CASSLWSTSGKVTDTQYF. CDR3 sequence (DNA): TGTGCCAGCAGCTTGTGGTCGACTAGCGGGAAAGTAACAGATACGCAGTATTTT.

This rearrangement joins TRBV5-6 to TRBJ2-1, with D uncertain. V was shortened by 0 bases and J by 9 bases, with 7 bases between the two germline ends. The CDR3 is made up of 12 amino acids. Germline assignment: CDR1 SGHDT and CDR2 YYEEEE. The CDR3 protein is CASSLEVGEQFF. In nucleotides, the CDR3 is TGTGCCAGCAGCTTGGAAGTTGGTGAGCAGTTCTTC.

The chain uses TRBV5-5 and TRBJ2-5; 8 bases fit TRBD1. The CDR3 has 15 residues. Germline V lookup: CDR1 SGHKS, CDR2 YYEKEE (reference sequence). V shed 4 bases, J shed 6 bases, and the junction held 11 bases outside the gene matches. CDR3 in DNA: TGTGCCAGCAGCCTAGGGCAGGGGGCAGGAAAGACCCAGTACTTC. Protein product: CASSLGQGAGKTQYF.